One sample yielded the 26 T cell receptor beta chains listed below, sequenced in a study of radiotherapy plus CTLA-4 blockade in lung cancer (dated by TCRdb to about 2018). The library was prepared using the immunoSEQ multiplex PCR assay. Sourced from immuneACCESS, this table was stored by TCRdb with only in-frame sequences that have V and J called. A share of the clones is absent; for the studies checked, an unresolved V gene accounts for under half, and the remainder has no known explanation. The sample includes approximately 95,000 clones, with approximately 78% observed a single time. The ten top clones hold around 3.5% of the sample. The sequencing here drew on peripheral blood, taken from a patient treated with radiotherapy plus ipilimumab. The receptors come from a human donor with non-small cell lung cancer who had a partial response to radiotherapy plus ipilimumab.

The rearrangement links TRBV9 to TRBJ2-7, with 12 positions matching TRBD2. There are 16 residues in the CDR3. The germline V gene encodes CDR1 SGDLS and CDR2 YYNGEE. V was pared by 4 bases and J by 3 bases, with 8 bases of the junction left unmatched. DNA of the CDR3: TGTGCCAGCAGCCCCCAACTAGCGGGAGGTTTCTACGAGCAGTACTTC. Protein: CASSPQLAGGFYEQYF. The entire variable domain, with the rest obtained from reference TRBV9 and TRBJ2-7, is as follows: DSGVTQTPKHLITATGQRVTLRCSPRSGDLSVYWYQQSLDQGLQFLIQYYNGEERAKGNILERFSAQQFPDLHSELNLSSLELGDSALYFCASSPQLAGGFYEQYFGPGTRLTVT.

The chain employs TRBV28 and TRBJ2-6, with 7 bases fitting TRBD1. From germline, CDR1 is MDHEN and CDR2 SYDVKM. V shed 6 bases, J shed 6 bases, and the junction held 8 bases outside the gene matches. CDR3 length: 15 amino acids. The CDR3 is CASSSQGFLANVLTF. CDR3 sequence (DNA): TGTGCCAGCAGCTCACAGGGGTTCCTGGCCAACGTCCTGACTTTC.

The chain couples TRBV7-9 to TRBJ2-5; D unresolved. The CDR3 extends over 13 amino acids. Trimming cost V 4 bases and J 5 bases, with 11 bases left between them. CDR1 SEHNR and CDR2 FQNEAQ come from the germline V gene (reference sequence). The CDR3 reads CASSSRPPETQYF. In nucleotides, the CDR3 is TGTGCCAGCAGCTCGAGGCCCCCGGAGACCCAGTACTTC.

This chain connects TRBV4-2 to TRBJ1-1; D is possibly TRBD1 (5 bases). The CDR3 runs to 13 residues. Trimming removed 0 bases from V and 12 bases from J, with 14 bases in between. Germline assignment: CDR1 LGHNA and CDR2 YNFKEQ. CDR3 nucleotides: TGTGCCAGCAGCCAAGATTTCCTCAGGGCGACTTTCTTT. It codes for CASSQDFLRATFF.

The chain has TRBV19 and TRBJ1-2; D ambiguous. The CDR3 contains 13 residues. Germline CDR1 is LNHDA and CDR2 is SQIVND (reference sequence). Trimming took off 2 bases at V and 7 bases at J, with 11 bases between the two ends. This chain's CDR3 is CASSIRESGGYTF. CDR3 DNA: TGTGCCAGTAGTATAAGAGAATCTGGTGGCTACACCTTC.

V usage is TRBV4-1 and J usage is TRBJ2-3; TRBD2 matches at 7 bases. V lost 0 bases to trimming and J lost 3 bases; unmatched junction nucleotides: 9. Germline CDR1 MGHRA, CDR2 YSYEKL. The CDR3 loop spans 17 amino acids. CDR3 in amino acids: CASSQDRAGEGTDTQYF. The CDR3 DNA reads TGCGCCAGCAGCCAAGATCGCGCGGGAGAGGGGACAGATACGCAGTATTTT.

CDR3 coding DNA: TGTGCCAGCAGTTACTTGGGCAGCGGCACTGAAGCTTTCTTT. Translating it yields CASSYLGSGTEAFF. The chain links TRBV6-5 to TRBJ1-1; D unresolved. CDR1 and CDR2 (germline): MNHEY, SVGAGI. V was pared by 1 base and J by 4 bases, with 10 bases between. The CDR3 length is 14 residues.

The gene calls are TRBV18 and TRBJ1-1; 8 nucleotides align to TRBD1. This CDR3 contains 13 residues. V was clipped by 3 bases and J by 6 bases; unmatched bases: 3. Germline CDR1 is KGHSH and CDR2 is LQKENI. CDR3 region: CASSPDRVAEAFF. The CDR3 bases are TGTGCCAGCTCACCGGACAGGGTCGCTGAAGCTTTCTTT.

V usage is TRBV5-4 and J usage is TRBJ2-2; tentatively, D is TRBD2 (6 bases). Trimming cost V 4 bases and J 4 bases, with 17 bases left between them. Germline V gene data show CDR1 as SGHNT and CDR2 as YYREEE (reference sequence). The CDR3 is 16 amino acids. The CDR3 DNA is TGTGCCAGCAGCGCAAGGACTCCGCGGGGCACCGGGGAGCTGTTTTTT. Protein: CASSARTPRGTGELFF.

The chain couples TRBV7-7 to TRBJ2-5; 7 bases line up with TRBD1. J was trimmed by 1 base and V by 8 bases; bases with no gene match: 7. This CDR3 is 14 amino acids long. Germline lookup yields CDR1 SSHAT and CDR2 FNYEAQ (reference sequence). The CDR3 protein is CASSGAGGQETQYF. In DNA form, the CDR3 reads TGTGCCAGCTCAGGGGCAGGGGGCCAAGAGACCCAGTACTTC.

The rearrangement uses TRBV13 and TRBJ1-3, with D possibly matching TRBD1 (6 bases). Trimming left V 1 base short and J 5 bases short, with 15 bases between. CDR1 and CDR2 (germline): PRHDT, FYEKMQ (reference sequence). The CDR3 consists of 16 residues. CDR3 amino acids: CASSLAYGGRRNTIYF. CDR3 nucleotides: TGTGCCAGCAGCTTAGCGTACGGGGGGCGAAGAAACACCATATATTTT.

V and J are TRBV2 and TRBJ1-4; D remains unclear. The CDR3 extends over 15 amino acids. Trimming pared 3 bases from V and 0 bases from J, leaving 8 bases between. Germline CDR1 reads SNHLY; CDR2 reads FYNNEI. DNA for the CDR3: TGTGCCAGCAGTGAGCGGGCAGCAACTAATGAAAAACTGTTTTTT. Its protein is CASSERAATNEKLFF.

The J gene is TRBJ1-4, the V gene TRBV4-1, with a possible D match to TRBD1 (6 bases). The germline CDR1 and CDR2 sequences are MGHRA and YSYEKL. This CDR3 comprises 14 residues. Trimming stripped 5 bases from V and 4 bases from J, with 11 bases between. CDR3 sequence reads: CASSYLRGNEKLFF. The DNA of the CDR3 is TGCGCCAGCAGCTACCTCAGGGGTAATGAAAAACTGTTTTTT.

This clone came up a few times. The chain carries TRBV10-3 and TRBJ2-5, with D possibly matching TRBD2 (6 bases). V was clipped by 7 bases and J by 0 bases, with 12 bases between them. The V gene's germline CDR1 is ENHRY and CDR2 SYGVKD. The CDR3 is 14 residues long. CDR3 DNA: TGTGCCATCAAGGCTAGCGTACACCAAGAGACCCAGTACTTC. Translation gives CAIKASVHQETQYF.

This chain connects TRBV6-5 to TRBJ2-1, with D perhaps matching TRBD2 (5 bases). V was clipped by 7 bases and J by 1 base, with 11 bases between them. The CDR3 extends over 14 amino acids. Germline V gene data show CDR1 as MNHEY and CDR2 as SVGAGI. The CDR3: CASTYTGSYNEQFF. The CDR3 bases are TGTGCCAGCACGTATACGGGGTCCTACAATGAGCAGTTCTTC.

This clone showed up just a few times. The V and J genes are TRBV6-6 and TRBJ1-1; D gene unclear. CDR1 MNHNY and CDR2 SVGAGI come from the germline V gene (reference sequence). The CDR3 spans 13 residues. V lost 6 bases and J lost 0, with 8 bases in between. Here the CDR3 reads CASSRTLNTEAFF. As DNA, the CDR3 is TGTGCCAGCAGCCGGACTTTGAACACTGAAGCTTTCTTT.

The chain recombines TRBV4-1 with TRBJ2-2, with D unclear. V lost 0 bases, J lost 0 bases, and 5 bases lay in between. Germline lookup yields CDR1 MGHRA and CDR2 YSYEKL. This CDR3 is 15 amino acids long. DNA of the CDR3: TGCGCCAGCAGCCAAGATAGAACGAACACCGGGGAGCTGTTTTTT. As protein: CASSQDRTNTGELFF.

This chain connects TRBV28 to TRBJ1-2, with D possibly matching TRBD1 (6 bases). Germline lookup yields CDR1 MDHEN and CDR2 SYDVKM. The V and J ends lost 6 bases and 7 bases respectively, with 15 bases between them. There are 13 residues in the CDR3. Here the CDR3 DNA reads TGTGCCAGCAGGATCGTATCAGGGGCTGGCTACACCTTC. Translating it yields CASRIVSGAGYTF.

The V and J genes are TRBV7-2 and TRBJ2-1; 15 bases map to TRBD2. This CDR3 has 13 amino acids. In germline, CDR1 is SGHTA, CDR2 FQGNSA. The V gene end was trimmed by 4 bases and the J gene end by 12 bases; junction bases not matched to a gene: 1. CDR3 amino acids: CASSSGLAGGQFF. The DNA of the CDR3 is TGTGCCAGCAGCTCGGGACTAGCGGGAGGGCAGTTCTTC.

V usage is TRBV19 and J usage is TRBJ1-1; D unresolved. V dropped 6 bases and J dropped 6 bases, with 17 bases sitting between them. CDR3 size: 14 residues. Germline lookup yields CDR1 LNHDA and CDR2 SQIVND (reference sequence). The CDR3 nucleotides are TGTGCCAGTAGCCCCGGGGAGATTCGTGCTGAAGCTTTCTTT. This codes for CASSPGEIRAEAFF.

This clone showed up just once. The chain has TRBV11-2 and TRBJ1-2; D remains unclear. V lost 4 bases to trimming and J lost 4 bases, with 10 bases between them. This CDR3 contains 13 residues. Germline-derived CDR1 and CDR2 are SGHAT and FQNNGV. The CDR3 region is CASSSGVTYGYTF. CDR3 nucleotides: TGTGCCAGCAGCTCCGGAGTTACCTATGGCTACACCTTC. Full variable domain (remainder filled in from reference TRBV11-2 and TRBJ1-2): EAGVAQSPRYKIIEKRQSVAFWCNPISGHATLYWYQQILGQGPKLLIQFQNNGVVDDSQLPKDRFSAERLKGVDSTLKIQPAKLEDSAVYLCASSSGVTYGYTFGSGTRLTVV.

V usage is TRBV6-1 and J usage is TRBJ2-1, with 9 bases that match TRBD1. Trimming removed 8 bases from V and 9 bases from J; junction bases left unmatched: 14. CDR1 and CDR2 from the germline V gene are MNHNS and SASEGT. The CDR3 spans 15 residues. The chain's CDR3 is CASGGLQGAAGEQFF. The CDR3 nucleotides are TGTGCCAGCGGGGGATTACAGGGGGCGGCGGGTGAGCAGTTCTTC.

This chain connects TRBV9 to TRBJ1-2; a weak D match, TRBD1 (5 bases). The CDR3 spans 16 residues. The V end was cut by 2 bases, the J end by 1 base, with 15 bases between. Looked up from germline, CDR1 is SGDLS and CDR2 is YYNGEE. For the CDR3, the DNA is TGTGCCAGCAGCGTTAGTGGCTGGGGGGGTAACTATGGCTACACCTTC. It specifies CASSVSGWGGNYGYTF.

The rearrangement uses TRBV28 and TRBJ2-5; TRBD2 matches 8 bases. From germline, CDR1 is MDHEN and CDR2 SYDVKM. The CDR3 is 16 amino acids. The V gene end was trimmed by 7 bases and the J gene end by 4 bases; junction bases not matched to a gene: 14. CDR3 bases: TGTGCCAGCACCAGCGGCCTAAGCGGGAGAGGAGAGACCCAGTACTTC. Its protein is CASTSGLSGRGETQYF.

This clone was picked up a small number of times. This chain uses TRBV27 with TRBJ2-3; TRBD2 aligns across 10 bases. After removal of 6 bases from V and 1 base from J, the junction contained 10 bases not matched to a gene. CDR3 length equals 17 residues. The germline V gene has CDR1 MNHEY and CDR2 SMNVEV (reference sequence). In DNA, the CDR3 is TGTGCCAGCAGCCTTATCAGCCTAGCGGGAGGCACAGATACGCAGTATTTT. Translated: CASSLISLAGGTDTQYF.

The rearrangement links TRBV4-1 to TRBJ2-1, with TRBD2 matching over 9 bases. The CDR3 has 16 amino acids. The germline V gene encodes CDR1 MGHRA and CDR2 YSYEKL. With 4 bases clipped from V and 8 bases from J, the junction kept 12 bases outside the gene matches. The CDR3 loop reads CASSPFGSGSRDEQFF. CDR3 bases: TGCGCCAGCAGCCCCTTCGGTAGCGGGAGTAGGGATGAGCAGTTCTTC.